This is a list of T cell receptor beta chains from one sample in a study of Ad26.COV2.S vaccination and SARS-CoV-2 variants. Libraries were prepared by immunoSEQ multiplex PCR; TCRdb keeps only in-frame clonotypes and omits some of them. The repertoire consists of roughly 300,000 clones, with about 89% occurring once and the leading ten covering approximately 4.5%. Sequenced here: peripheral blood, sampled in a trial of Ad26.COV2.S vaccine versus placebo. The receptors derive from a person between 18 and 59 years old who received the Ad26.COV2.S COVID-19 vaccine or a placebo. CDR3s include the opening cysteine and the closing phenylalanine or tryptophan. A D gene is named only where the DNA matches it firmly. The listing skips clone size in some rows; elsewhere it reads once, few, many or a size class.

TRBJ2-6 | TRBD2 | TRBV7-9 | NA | CASSQGTSGRLSGANVLTF | TGTGCCAGCAGCCAAGGGACTAGCGGGAGGTTGTCTGGGGCCAACGTCCTGACTTTC
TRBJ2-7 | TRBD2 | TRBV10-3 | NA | CAISEPGGQGYEQYF | TGTGCCATCAGTGAGCCGGGGGGGCAGGGTTACGAGCAGTACTTC
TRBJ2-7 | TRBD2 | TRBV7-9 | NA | CASSFPTSGGHEQYF | TGTGCCAGCAGCTTCCCGACTAGCGGGGGACACGAGCAGTACTTC
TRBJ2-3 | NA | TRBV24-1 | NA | CATSDPGQGGTDTQYF | TGTGCCACCAGTGATCCCGGACAGGGAGGGACAGATACGCAGTATTTT
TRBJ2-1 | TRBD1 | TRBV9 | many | CASSAGTGGLHEQFF | TGTGCCAGCAGCGCCGGGACAGGGGGCCTGCATGAGCAGTTCTTC
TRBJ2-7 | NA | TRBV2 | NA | CASRPLSSYEQYF | TGTGCCAGCAGACCTTTAAGCTCCTACGAGCAGTACTTC
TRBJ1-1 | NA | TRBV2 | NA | CASSGGGYTEAFF | TGTGCCAGCAGTGGGGGGGGGTACACTGAAGCTTTCTTT
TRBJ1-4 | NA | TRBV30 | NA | CAWSRGSEKLFF | TGTGCCTGGAGTAGAGGGTCTGAAAAACTGTTTTTT
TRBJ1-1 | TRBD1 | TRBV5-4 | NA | CASTTGQGGGAFF | TGTGCCAGCACCACGGGACAGGGAGGCGGAGCTTTCTTT
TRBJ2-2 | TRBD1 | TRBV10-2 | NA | CASSEPRSQGAGTGELFF | TGCGCCAGCAGTGAGCCAAGATCTCAGGGGGCTGGCACCGGGGAGCTGTTTTTT
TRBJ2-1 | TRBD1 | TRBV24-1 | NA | CATKGQGFNEQFF | TGTGCCACCAAGGGACAGGGATTCAATGAGCAGTTCTTC
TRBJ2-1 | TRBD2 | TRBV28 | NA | CASRPGLAGANEQFF | TGTGCCAGCAGGCCGGGACTAGCGGGAGCCAATGAGCAGTTCTTC
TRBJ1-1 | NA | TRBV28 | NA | CASSLGGPAEAFF | TGTGCCAGCAGTTTAGGTGGTCCCGCTGAAGCTTTCTTT
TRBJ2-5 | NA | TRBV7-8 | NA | CASSLDGQETQYF | TGTGCCAGCAGCCTCGACGGCCAAGAGACCCAGTACTTC
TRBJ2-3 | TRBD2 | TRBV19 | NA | CASRTSGRSTDTQYF | TGTGCCAGTAGAACTAGCGGGAGAAGCACAGATACGCAGTATTTT
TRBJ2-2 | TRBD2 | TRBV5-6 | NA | CASSAETLLAENTGELFF | TGTGCCAGCAGCGCTGAAACTTTACTAGCGGAAAACACCGGGGAGCTGTTTTTT
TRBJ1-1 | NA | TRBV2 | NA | CASDRDIPHQGRDTEAFF | TGTGCCAGCGACCGGGACATCCCGCACCAGGGTCGGGACACTGAAGCTTTCTTT
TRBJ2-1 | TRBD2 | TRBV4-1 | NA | CASSLVRLAIYNEQFF | TGCGCCAGCAGCCTAGTCCGACTAGCCATATACAATGAGCAGTTCTTC
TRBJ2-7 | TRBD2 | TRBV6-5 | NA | CASSTSSGRAYEQYF | TGTGCCAGCAGCACGTCGAGCGGGAGAGCTTACGAGCAGTACTTC
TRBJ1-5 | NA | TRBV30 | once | CAWSSGTHNQPQHF | TGTGCCTGGAGTAGCGGGACACACAATCAGCCCCAGCATTTT
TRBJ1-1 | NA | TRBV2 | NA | CASSENLPGEAFF | TGTGCCAGCAGTGAAAACCTCCCCGGGGAAGCTTTCTTT
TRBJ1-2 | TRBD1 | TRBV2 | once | CASSDKGTGF | TGTGCCAGCAGTGATAAGGGGACAGGGTTC
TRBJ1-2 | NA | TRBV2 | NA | CASSESRFQGYTF | TGTGCCAGCAGTGAAAGTAGGTTCCAGGGCTACACCTTC
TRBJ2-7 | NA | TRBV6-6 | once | CASSHQGYEQYF | TGTGCCAGCAGTCATCAGGGTTACGAGCAGTACTTC
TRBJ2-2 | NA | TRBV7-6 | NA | CASSASGTNTGELFF | TGTGCCAGCAGCGCCTCCGGGACGAACACCGGGGAGCTGTTTTTT
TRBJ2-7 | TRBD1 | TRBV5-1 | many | CASSPGTGRDEQYF | TGCGCCAGCAGCCCTGGGACAGGGAGAGACGAGCAGTACTTC
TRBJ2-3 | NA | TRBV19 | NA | CASSGTPTQYF | TGTGCCAGTAGCGGCACCCCGACGCAGTATTTT
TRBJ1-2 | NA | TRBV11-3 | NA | CASSLDPRGRGPGAANYGYTF | TGTGCCAGCAGCCTAGATCCCCGGGGCAGAGGCCCTGGAGCTGCTAACTATGGCTACACCTTC
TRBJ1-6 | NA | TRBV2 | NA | CASSSGNSPLHF | TGTGCCAGCAGCAGCGGGAATTCACCCCTCCACTTT
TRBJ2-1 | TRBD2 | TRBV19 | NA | CASSKGLDPNEQFF | TGTGCCAGTAGCAAGGGACTAGACCCCAATGAGCAGTTCTTC
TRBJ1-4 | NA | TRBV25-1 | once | CASGTTASRDEKLFF | TGTGCCAGCGGGACAACAGCTTCTCGGGATGAAAAACTGTTTTTT
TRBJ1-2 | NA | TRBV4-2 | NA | CASSQDLSSNGYTF | TGTGCCAGCAGCCAAGACCTATCTTCGAATGGCTACACCTTC
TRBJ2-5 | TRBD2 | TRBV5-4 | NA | CASSSTSGKTQYF | TGTGCCAGCAGCAGTACTAGCGGGAAGACCCAGTACTTC
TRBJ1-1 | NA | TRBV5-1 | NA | CASSLDVRDMNTEAFF | TGCGCCAGCAGCTTGGACGTCCGGGACATGAACACTGAAGCTTTCTTT
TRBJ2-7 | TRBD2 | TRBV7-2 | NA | CASIPLGPSGGRNSYEQYF | TGTGCCAGCATCCCCTTAGGTCCTAGCGGGGGGCGTAATTCCTACGAGCAGTACTTC
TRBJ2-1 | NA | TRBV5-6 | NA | CASSLVGSEFF | TGTGCCAGCAGCTTGGTGGGATCTGAGTTCTTC
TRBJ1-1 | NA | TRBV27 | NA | CASSRRGYTEAFF | TGTGCCAGCAGTCGCAGGGGATACACTGAAGCTTTCTTT
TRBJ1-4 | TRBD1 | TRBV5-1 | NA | CASSLAERGRDEKLFF | TGCGCCAGCAGCTTGGCGGAGAGGGGGCGCGATGAAAAACTGTTTTTT
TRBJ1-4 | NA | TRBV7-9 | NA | CASSLVPEKLFF | TGTGCCAGCAGCTTAGTCCCAGAAAAACTGTTTTTT
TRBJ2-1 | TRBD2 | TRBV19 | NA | CASRGTKSGYEQFF | TGTGCCAGTAGAGGGACTAAAAGCGGCTATGAGCAGTTCTTC
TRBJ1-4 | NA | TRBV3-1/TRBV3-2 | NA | CASSQDRGTGTMANEKLFF | TGTGCCAGCAGCCAAGATCGTGGAACAGGGACAATGGCTAATGAAAAACTGTTTTTT
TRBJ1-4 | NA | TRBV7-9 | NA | CASSLGQTNEKLFF | TGTGCCAGCAGCTTAGGACAGACTAATGAAAAACTGTTTTTT
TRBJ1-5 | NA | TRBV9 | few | CASSSESQGPQHF | TGTGCCAGCAGCTCTGAGTCACAGGGGCCCCAGCATTTT
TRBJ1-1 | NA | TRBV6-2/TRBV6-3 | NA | CASSLLLTDRNF | TGTGCCAGCAGTTTACTGTTGACTGACCGTAACTTT
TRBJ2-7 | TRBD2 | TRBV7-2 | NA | CASSTRTSGTYEQYF | TGTGCCAGCAGCACCCGGACTAGCGGCACCTACGAGCAGTACTTC
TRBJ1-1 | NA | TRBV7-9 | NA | CASSLPRLGNTEAFF | TGTGCCAGCAGCTTACCAAGGTTGGGAAACACTGAAGCTTTCTTT
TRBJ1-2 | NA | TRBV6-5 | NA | CASSREPDYGYTF | TGTGCCAGTTCCAGGGAGCCAGACTATGGCTACACCTTC
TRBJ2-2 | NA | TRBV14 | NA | CASSQYTNTGELFF | TGTGCCAGCAGCCAATACACGAACACCGGGGAGCTGTTTTTT
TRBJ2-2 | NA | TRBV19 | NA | CASSERTATGELFF | TGTGCCAGTAGTGAGCGGACAGCCACCGGGGAGCTGTTTTTT
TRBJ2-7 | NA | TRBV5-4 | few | CASSLGGLVEQYF | TGTGCCAGCAGCTTGGGAGGGCTAGTCGAGCAGTACTTC
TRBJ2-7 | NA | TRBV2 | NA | CAIEAPPGTYEQYF | TGTGCCATCGAGGCCCCCCCAGGAACCTACGAGCAGTACTTC
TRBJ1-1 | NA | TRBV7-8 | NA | CASSLVARGRTEAFF | TGTGCCAGCAGCTTAGTAGCTAGGGGAAGGACTGAAGCTTTCTTT
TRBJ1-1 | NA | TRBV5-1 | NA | CASSLSTANTEAFF | TGCGCCAGCAGCTTGAGTACAGCAAACACTGAAGCTTTCTTT
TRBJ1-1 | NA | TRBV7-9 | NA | CASSPQGGIAEAFF | TGTGCCAGCAGCCCCCAAGGGGGTATTGCTGAAGCTTTCTTT